The 25 T cell receptor beta chains reported below all come from one sample, sequenced in a study of T-cell reconstitution after alpha-beta-depleted transplantation in children. The library targeted TCRbeta and was prepared with unique molecular identifiers. TCRdb re-called the PCR reads with MiXCR, one entry per CDR3 protein. The sample shows approximately 490,000 distinct CDR3 sequences, 9.5% to 15% of them seen only once. The sequences come from PBMCs from the stem cell graft donor, collected from the stem cell graft. These TCRs come from a human donor who donated a stem cell graft to a child with combined immunodeficiency.

This clonotype was counted at least ten times. This sequence joins TRBV29-1 and TRBJ1-1, with D perhaps TRBD1 (5 bases). V was trimmed by 8 bases and J by 1 base, leaving 11 bases between them. CDR1 is SQVTM and CDR2 is ANQGSEA in the germline V gene. There are 12 residues in the CDR3. CDR3 nucleotides: TGCAGCACCTGGGGCCAGAACACTGAAGCTTTCTTT. Its protein product is CSTWGQNTEAFF.

J is TRBJ2-1 and V is TRBV4-2; D ambiguous. V was clipped by 0 bases and J by 10 bases, with 7 bases between them. The CDR3 covers 12 residues. In germline, CDR1 is LGHNA, CDR2 YNFKEQ. CDR3 nucleotide sequence: TGTGCCAGCAGCCAAGAGGGCAGGGAGCAGTTCTTC. Its translation: CASSQEGREQFF.

The chain joins TRBV6-1 to TRBJ2-7; unclear D gene. Looked up from germline, CDR1 is MNHNS and CDR2 is SASEGT. The germline V and J ends were trimmed by 4 bases and 5 bases, with 15 bases remaining between them. The CDR3 is 14 amino acids. The CDR3, as DNA: TGTGCCAGCAGTGGGCCCATCTCACCCCACGAGCAGTACTTC. It codes for CASSGPISPHEQYF.

V is TRBV7-9 and J is TRBJ1-4; TRBD1 aligns across 7 bases. The J segment lost 11 bases and the V segment lost 5 bases, leaving 11 bases of the junction unmatched. The CDR3 has 14 amino acids. Looked up from germline, CDR1 is SEHNR and CDR2 is FQNEAQ (reference sequence). This CDR3 is CASSPGQPLLKLFF. As DNA, the CDR3 is TGTGCCAGCAGCCCGGGACAGCCCCTTCTCAAACTGTTTTTT.

This clonotype was found a few times. The chain combines TRBV20-1 with TRBJ2-5; no clear D gene. Germline loops: CDR1 DFQATT, CDR2 SNEGSKA (reference sequence). There are 13 residues in the CDR3. Trimming removed 0 bases at V and 2 bases at J, with 7 bases between. CDR3 in amino acids: CSARDMWQETQYF. CDR3 sequence (DNA): TGCAGTGCTAGAGATATGTGGCAAGAGACCCAGTACTTC.

The table lists this clonotype with many counts. V is TRBV12-3 or TRBV12-4 and J is TRBJ2-6; tentative D call: TRBD2 (6 bases). This CDR3 region has 13 residues. V gave up 8 bases and J gave up 9 bases, with 14 bases separating them. The chain's CDR3 is CASQKSEGNVLTF. The DNA for the CDR3 is TGTGCCAGCCAAAAGTCGGAGGGCAACGTCCTGACTTTC.

This clonotype was seen repeatedly, ten times or more. V and J are TRBV10-3 and TRBJ2-5, with 11 positions matching TRBD2. Germline V gene data show CDR1 as ENHRY and CDR2 as SYGVKD. The CDR3 contains 12 residues. With V trimmed by 11 bases and J by 5 bases, 4 bases remained unmatched. The CDR3, as DNA: TGTGCCGGAGGGACTAGCGGTGAGACCCAGTACTTC. It translates to CAGGTSGETQYF.

V gene TRBV5-6 combines with J gene TRBJ2-5; 7 bases match TRBD2. After removal of 1 base from V and 5 bases from J, the junction contained 11 bases not matched to a gene. Germline V lookup: CDR1 SGHDT, CDR2 YYEEEE. The CDR3 runs to 16 residues. CDR3 region: CASSLLGTGGQETQYF. As DNA, the CDR3 is TGTGCCAGCAGCTTGCTGGGGACGGGAGGCCAGGAGACCCAGTACTTC.

In its sample, this clonotype was seen many times. The V call is TRBV6-5, the J call TRBJ2-1; 8 nucleotides line up with TRBD2. The CDR3 extends over 16 amino acids. CDR1 MNHEY and CDR2 SVGAGI come from the germline V gene. V shed 0 bases, J shed 3 bases, and the junction held 4 bases outside the gene matches. The CDR3 DNA reads as TGTGCCAGCAGTTACTCGTGGCGGGGGGACTACAATGAGCAGTTCTTC. This gives the protein CASSYSWRGDYNEQFF.

There are many counts of this clonotype. This chain links TRBV10-3 with TRBJ2-5; 12 bases fit TRBD2. V was clipped by 9 bases and J by 4 bases; unmatched bases: 6. Germline lookup yields CDR1 ENHRY and CDR2 SYGVKD. This CDR3 has 14 amino acids. The CDR3 sequence: CAISTSGSTETQYF. The CDR3 DNA follows: TGTGCCATATCGACTAGCGGGAGTACAGAGACCCAGTACTTC.

The chain uses TRBV5-1 and TRBJ2-7, with 9 bases aligning to TRBD2. The J segment lost 7 bases and the V segment lost 8 bases, leaving 16 bases of the junction unmatched. The CDR3 contains 15 residues. CDR1 and CDR2 (germline): SGHRS, YFSETQ. CDR3 DNA: TGCGCCAGTACTTCCGCGGGTAGCGGGGGTGGAGAGCAGTACTTC. Translated: CASTSAGSGGGEQYF.

This chain links TRBV20-1 with TRBJ2-7; the D gene is possibly TRBD2 (6 bases). Trimming stripped 5 bases from V and 8 bases from J, with 19 bases between. In germline, CDR1 is DFQATT, CDR2 SNEGSKA (reference sequence). The CDR3 extends over 13 amino acids. CDR3 coding DNA: TGCAGTGCTCCCGCCGGGACTCGGACCAAGCAGTACTTC. This encodes CSAPAGTRTKQYF.

The table lists this clonotype with many counts. The chain uses TRBV12-3 or TRBV12-4 and TRBJ2-7; a weak D match, TRBD2 (5 bases). The CDR3 is 14 amino acids. Trimming left V 5 bases short and J 2 bases short, with 13 bases between. DNA of the CDR3: TGTGCCAGCAGTACCTACGGGATTCCCTACGAGCAGTACTTC. Translation: CASSTYGIPYEQYF.

Only a few counts were recorded for this clonotype. CDR3 nucleotides: TGCAGCGTTGGACCCTTGCGAGAGACCCAGTACTTC. Protein: CSVGPLRETQYF. The chain combines TRBV29-1 with TRBJ2-5; D gene uncertain. The CDR3 runs to 12 residues. Germline values: CDR1 SQVTM, CDR2 ANQGSEA. Trimming left V 4 bases short and J 4 bases short, with 10 bases between. Looking up the rest from reference TRBV29-1 and TRBJ2-5 gives the full variable domain: SAVISQKPSRDICQRGTSLTIQCQVDSQVTMMFWYRQQPGQSLTLIATANQGSEATYESGFVIDKFPISRPNLTFSTLTVSNMSPEDSSIYLCSVGPLRETQYFGPGTRLLVL.

J is TRBJ1-2 and V is TRBV20-1, with D possibly matching TRBD1 (6 bases). Germline V gene lookup returns CDR1 DFQATT and CDR2 SNEGSKA (reference sequence). This CDR3 spans 16 amino acids. Trimming took 3 bases from V and 3 from J, leaving 20 bases between them. In DNA, the CDR3 is TGCAGTGCTAGTAGATTCTCCAGGGGTCGAGACTATGGCTACACCTTC. Protein: CSASRFSRGRDYGYTF.

This sequence joins TRBV24-1 and TRBJ2-2; TRBD1 agrees at 11 bases. CDR1 is KGHDR and CDR2 is SFDVKD in the germline V gene. This CDR3 has 17 amino acids. V shed 5 bases and J 7 bases; nucleotides not matched to a gene: 11. For the CDR3, the DNA is TGTGCCACCAGTGCCCAGGACAGGGGGCATGTAGGCGGGGAGCTGTTTTTT. This sequence encodes CATSAQDRGHVGGELFF.

The J gene is TRBJ1-2, the V gene TRBV2; weak D call: TRBD1 (6 bases). Trimming took off 4 bases at V and 5 bases at J, with 11 bases between the two ends. Germline loops: CDR1 SNHLY, CDR2 FYNNEI. The CDR3 extends over 13 amino acids. The CDR3: CASSADRMYGYTF. CDR3 nucleotides: TGTGCCAGCAGTGCTGACAGGATGTATGGCTACACCTTC.

The sample holds many counts of this clonotype. The chain combines TRBV20-1 with TRBJ2-1, with D possibly TRBD2 on 5 matching bases. This CDR3 is built from 13 residues. In germline, CDR1 is DFQATT, CDR2 SNEGSKA (reference sequence). V dropped 2 bases and J dropped 6 bases, with 11 bases sitting between them. The CDR3, as DNA: TGCAGTGCTAGAAAGGACTCTTCCAATGAGCAGTTCTTC. Its translation: CSARKDSSNEQFF.

The chain uses TRBV27 and TRBJ2-6; a weak D match, TRBD1 (6 bases). Per germline, CDR1 MNHEY and CDR2 SMNVEV (reference sequence). V shed 6 bases and J shed 1 base, with 16 bases lying between them. The CDR3 runs 17 residues. The DNA for the CDR3 is TGTGCCAGCAGCCTCCGACAGGTTCCGTCTGGGGCCAACGTCCTGACTTTC. It is translated as CASSLRQVPSGANVLTF.

With respect to this clonotype: Germline is not matched at one junction end, which may reflect a read error. V usage is TRBV12-3 or TRBV12-4 and J usage is TRBJ2-5; D perhaps matches TRBD2 (6 bases). The CDR3 runs 13 residues. The CDR3 region is CASRRLDQETQYF. Here the CDR3 DNA reads TGTGCCAGCAGGCGACTAGACCAGGAGACCCAGTACTTC.

This clonotype occurred many times. The chain has TRBV5-1 and TRBJ2-3; D uncertain. The germline V gene encodes CDR1 SGHRS and CDR2 YFSETQ. Trimming took off 5 bases at V and 4 bases at J, with 11 bases between the two ends. The CDR3 length is 13 residues. CDR3 in amino acids: CASSSPPADTQYF. CDR3 sequence (DNA): TGCGCCAGCAGTTCCCCCCCCGCAGATACGCAGTATTTT. Filled out from reference TRBV5-1 and TRBJ2-3, the complete variable domain reads KAGVTQTPRYLIKTRGQQVTLSCSPISGHRSVSWYQQTPGQGLQFLFEYFSETQRNKGNFPGRFSGRQFSNSRSEMNVSTLELGDSALYLCASSSPPADTQYFGPGTRLTVL.

This clonotype was detected a few times. This chain uses TRBV20-1 with TRBJ2-5; 9 bases match TRBD2. This CDR3 is built from 13 residues. The J segment lost 7 bases and the V segment lost 3 bases, leaving 6 bases of the junction unmatched. Germline V gene data show CDR1 as DFQATT and CDR2 as SNEGSKA (reference sequence). The CDR3 nucleotides are TGCAGTGCTAGGCGGGAGGGCCGCAGGACCCAGTACTTC. This translates into CSARREGRRTQYF.

This chain connects TRBV2 to TRBJ2-3; TRBD2 agrees at 8 bases. The CDR3 runs to 13 residues. CDR1 and CDR2 (germline): SNHLY, FYNNEI. Trimming removed 6 bases from V and 8 bases from J; junction bases left unmatched: 7. CDR3 nucleotides: TGTGCCAGCAGCGGGACTAGAGGGGGTACGCAGTATTTT. Protein: CASSGTRGGTQYF.

The chain uses TRBV28 and TRBJ2-2; possible D gene TRBD1, 6 bases. Trimming shortened V by 2 bases and J by 0 bases, and 10 bases separated the two germline ends. This CDR3 region has 16 residues. CDR1 MDHEN and CDR2 SYDVKM come from the germline V gene. The CDR3: CASSLQGQTNTGELFF. CDR3 sequence (DNA): TGTGCCAGCAGTTTACAAGGACAGACGAACACCGGGGAGCTGTTTTTT. Using reference TRBV28 and TRBJ2-2 for the parts outside the CDR3, the full variable domain is DVKVTQSSRYLVKRTGEKVFLECVQDMDHENMFWYRQDPGLGLRLIYFSYDVKMKEKGDIPEGYSVSREKKERFSLILESASTNQTSMYLCASSLQGQTNTGELFFGEGSRLTVL.

This clonotype has just a few counts. The V and J genes are TRBV29-1 and TRBJ1-2; D not resolved. Trimming removed 3 bases from V and 2 bases from J, with 10 bases in between. The CDR3 covers 13 residues. CDR1 and CDR2 from the germline V gene are SQVTM and ANQGSEA. Here the CDR3 reads CSVDVTGNYGYTF. The CDR3 bases are TGCAGCGTTGATGTGACGGGGAACTATGGCTACACCTTC.